The 24 T cell receptor beta chains below come from one sample, sequenced in a study of T cells in localized non-small cell lung cancer. TCRdb's table, derived via immunoSEQ multiplex PCR, lists solely in-frame clones and lacks some. The sample carries some 37,000 clones, approximately 86% recorded once. Specimen: peripheral blood, collected before any cancer treatment. These receptors were obtained from a man aged 18 to 49 with stage I lung adenocarcinoma.

The rearrangement joins TRBV7-2 to TRBJ2-3; 10 bases are shared with TRBD2. The CDR3 is 16 amino acids. The junction had 10 bases not matched to a gene; V was cut back by 5 bases and J by 5 bases. Per the germline V gene, CDR1 is SGHTA and CDR2 is FQGNSA. Here the CDR3 DNA reads TGTGCCAGCAGCACTGGGAGCGGGGGGGCCGGAGATACGCAGTATTTT. Protein sequence: CASSTGSGGAGDTQYF. Based on the CDR3 plus reference TRBV7-2 and TRBJ2-3, the full variable domain is GAGVSQSPSNKVTEKGKDVELRCDPISGHTALYWYRQSLGQGLEFLIYFQGNSAPDKSGLPSDRFSAERTGGSVSTLTIQRTQQEDSAVYLCASSTGSGGAGDTQYFGPGTRLTVL.

This clone was recorded once. J is TRBJ1-4 and V is TRBV28; D possibly corresponds to TRBD1 (5 bases). V shed 5 bases and J shed 4 bases, with 14 bases lying between them. This CDR3 has 15 amino acids. Germline CDR1 MDHEN, CDR2 SYDVKM. The CDR3 loop is CASSIVGVINEKLFF. Here the CDR3 DNA reads TGTGCCAGCAGTATTGTAGGGGTAATTAATGAAAAACTGTTTTTT.

This clone was seen only once. The chain carries TRBV6-5 and TRBJ2-6; possibly TRBD1 for D (6 bases). The CDR3 has 14 residues. V lost 6 bases and J lost 1, with 7 bases in between. Germline V lookup: CDR1 MNHEY, CDR2 SVGAGI. The DNA for the CDR3 is TGTGCCAGCAGGAGGGGGTCTGGGGCCAACGTCCTGACTTTC. Translating it yields CASRRGSGANVLTF.

J is TRBJ1-2 and V is TRBV2; D not resolved. V lost 5 bases, J lost 4 bases, and 14 bases lay in between. The CDR3 totals 14 residues. Germline lookup yields CDR1 SNHLY and CDR2 FYNNEI. The CDR3 bases are TGTGCCAGCAGTAGATCGGATTCTGGCTATGGCTACACCTTC. It codes for CASSRSDSGYGYTF.

The V call is TRBV15, the J call TRBJ2-3; tentatively, D is TRBD2 (6 bases). Trimming stripped 3 bases from V and 0 bases from J, with 10 bases between. Per germline, CDR1 LNHNV and CDR2 YYDKDF (reference sequence). The length of the CDR3 is 15 residues. The CDR3 is CATSSWDSSTDTQYF. CDR3 bases: TGTGCCACCAGCAGCTGGGACTCTAGCACAGATACGCAGTATTTT. The whole variable domain, remainder taken from reference TRBV15 and TRBJ2-3, is DAMVIQNPRYQVTQFGKPVTLSCSQTLNHNVMYWYQQKSSQAPKLLFHYYDKDFNNEADTPDNFQSRRPNTSFCFLDIRSPGLGDTAMYLCATSSWDSSTDTQYFGPGTRLTVL.

The chain is built from TRBV5-1 and TRBJ2-5; 9 bases align to TRBD2. The V gene's germline CDR1 is SGHRS and CDR2 YFSETQ. CDR3 length: 17 residues. J was trimmed by 1 base and V by 4 bases; bases with no gene match: 11. The CDR3 DNA follows: TGCGCCAGCAGCCCTGGGGCTAGCGGGGCACTCCAAGAGACCCAGTACTTC. It codes for CASSPGASGALQETQYF.

The gene calls are TRBV6-5 and TRBJ2-3; D unresolved. The CDR3 has 14 residues. V was shortened by 2 bases and J by 1 base, with 7 bases between the two germline ends. CDR1 is MNHEY, CDR2 SVGAGI, per germline. The CDR3 DNA sequence: TGTGCCAGCAGTTACGGAGTTCGCACAGATACGCAGTATTTT. It specifies CASSYGVRTDTQYF.

The rearrangement links TRBV25-1 to TRBJ2-3, with 8 bases lining up with TRBD2. The CDR3 consists of 14 residues. In germline, CDR1 is MGHDK, CDR2 SYGVNS. V dropped 6 bases and J dropped 0; count of bases not matched to a gene: 2. The CDR3 reads CASRAGASTDTQYF. The CDR3 nucleotides read TGTGCCAGCAGAGCGGGGGCTAGCACAGATACGCAGTATTTT.

The chain combines TRBV4-3 with TRBJ2-6, with D possibly matching TRBD1 (6 bases). CDR1 is LGHNA, CDR2 YSLEER, per germline. The V end lost 1 base, the J end lost 0 bases, and 13 bases lay between the germline ends. This CDR3 has 18 residues. CDR3 sequence reads: CASSQGGTTRSGANVLTF. CDR3 coding DNA: TGCGCCAGCAGCCAAGGAGGGACAACTCGCTCTGGGGCCAACGTCCTGACTTTC.

The chain is built from TRBV7-8 and TRBJ1-2; maybe TRBD1 (6 bases). Germline CDR1 SGHVS, CDR2 FQNEAQ. The V end lost 7 bases, the J end lost 3 bases, and 12 bases lay between the germline ends. The CDR3 covers 13 residues. The DNA of the CDR3 is TGTGCCAGCAACCCCGGGGGGCACTATGGCTACACCTTC. Its protein is CASNPGGHYGYTF.

The chain links TRBV5-4 to TRBJ2-1, with D hard to call. The CDR3 totals 15 residues. With 0 bases removed from V and 11 bases from J, the gap between germline ends came to 18 bases. Germline CDR1 SGHNT, CDR2 YYREEE (reference sequence). The CDR3 region is CASSLVSGPMGKQFF. CDR3 DNA sequence: TGTGCCAGCAGCTTGGTCAGTGGCCCGATGGGGAAGCAGTTCTTC.

This sequence joins TRBV5-1 and TRBJ1-2; D remains ambiguous. Germline V CDR1 and CDR2: SGHRS, YFSETQ. The CDR3 is made up of 14 amino acids. Trimming stripped 1 base from V and 6 bases from J, with 13 bases between. Here the CDR3 DNA reads TGCGCCAGCAGCTTGTCGGAGGGAAGGGATGGCTACACCTTC. It translates to CASSLSEGRDGYTF.

The chain uses TRBV7-9 and TRBJ1-2; the match to TRBD1 covers 11 bases. The CDR3 spans 15 residues. After removal of 5 bases from V and 4 bases from J, the junction contained 6 bases not matched to a gene. The germline V gene has CDR1 SEHNR and CDR2 FQNEAQ (reference sequence). In nucleotides, the CDR3 is TGTGCCAGCAGCCCCGGGACAGGGGGAGTCTATGGCTACACCTTC. Protein product: CASSPGTGGVYGYTF.

This clone was seen once. V gene TRBV7-6 combines with J gene TRBJ2-5, with D tentatively TRBD2 (6 bases). CDR1 is SGHVS and CDR2 is FNYEAQ in the germline V gene. The CDR3 runs 18 residues. Between the trimmed V and J ends, which lost 1 base and 2 bases, there was a span of 20 bases. CDR3 protein: CASSLGAGWAGSQETQYF. The CDR3, as DNA: TGTGCCAGCAGCTTAGGGGCAGGCTGGGCGGGGTCTCAAGAGACCCAGTACTTC.

The chain recombines TRBV21-1 with TRBJ2-3; the D call TRBD1 from the table was never checked on the DNA. TRBV21-1 is shown as a pseudogene. This CDR3 has 13 residues. The CDR3 DNA is TGTGCCAGCGGGACAGGGACGGCAGATACGCAGTATTTT. It specifies CASGTGTADTQYF.

The J gene is TRBJ2-1, the V gene TRBV28, with a weak D call TRBD2 (7 bases). Trimming pared 1 base from V and 2 bases from J, leaving 18 bases between. Germline CDR1 reads MDHEN; CDR2 reads SYDVKM. This CDR3 contains 18 residues. CDR3 in DNA: TGTGCCAGCAGTTTATTCCTTCAACGAGGGGGGGCCTACAATGAGCAGTTCTTC. It encodes CASSLFLQRGGAYNEQFF.

The chain carries TRBV11-1 and TRBJ2-3, with D uncertain. Looked up from germline, CDR1 is SGHAT and CDR2 is FQDESV (reference sequence). Between the trimmed V and J ends, which lost 0 bases and 5 bases, there was a span of 0 bases. This CDR3 contains 11 residues. In DNA, the CDR3 is TGTGCCAGCAGCTTAGCAGATACGCAGTATTTT. The encoded protein is CASSLADTQYF.

The CDR3, as DNA: TGCGCCAGCAGCCAAGGGTTGGACAGACTGAACACTGAAGCTTTCTTT. Residues: CASSQGLDRLNTEAFF. The rearrangement uses TRBV4-3 and TRBJ1-1; tentative D call: TRBD1 (6 bases). The CDR3 totals 16 residues. The V and J ends lost 1 base and 0 bases respectively, with 12 bases between them. Germline V gives CDR1 LGHNA, CDR2 YSLEER.

The chain combines TRBV4-3 with TRBJ2-7; 8 positions agree with TRBD2. J lost 0 bases, V lost 0 bases, and 7 bases had no gene match. There are 17 residues in the CDR3. Germline loops: CDR1 LGHNA, CDR2 YSLEER. The CDR3 DNA sequence: TGCGCCAGCAGCCAAGATATCCTCGGGGGGGGCTCCTACGAGCAGTACTTC. Amino acids: CASSQDILGGGSYEQYF.

The chain links TRBV2 to TRBJ2-7; D may be TRBD2 (5 bases). Germline V gives CDR1 SNHLY, CDR2 FYNNEI. The length of the CDR3 is 15 residues. The V and J ends lost 5 bases and 1 base respectively, with 15 bases between them. Here the CDR3 reads CASSSPPERSYEQYF. DNA for the CDR3: TGTGCCAGCAGTTCCCCCCCAGAGCGGTCCTACGAGCAGTACTTC. The full variable domain, completed using reference TRBV2 and TRBJ2-7, is EPEVTQTPSHQVTQMGQEVILRCVPISNHLYFYWYRQILGQKVEFLVSFYNNEISEKSEIFDDQFSVERPDGSNFTLKIRSTKLEDSAMYFCASSSPPERSYEQYFGPGTRLTVT.

The V call is TRBV7-2, the J call TRBJ2-1; 12 nucleotides agree with TRBD2. The CDR3 consists of 17 residues. Trimming took 1 base from V and 5 from J; bases not matched to a gene: 6. The germline V gene has CDR1 SGHTA and CDR2 FQGNSA. The CDR3 DNA reads as TGTGCCAGCAGCTTAGTCCCACTAGCGGGGGGTAACAATGAGCAGTTCTTC. This translates into CASSLVPLAGGNNEQFF.

The gene calls are TRBV4-3 and TRBJ1-3; 10 nucleotides match TRBD1. This CDR3 is built from 18 residues. CDR1 is LGHNA and CDR2 is YSLEER in the germline V gene. Losses at the gene ends were 1 base for V and 0 bases for J; bases not matched to a gene: 6. Here the CDR3 DNA reads TGCGCCAGCAGCCAAGGCCCCGACAGGGGGCCCTCTGGAAACACCATATATTTT. Amino acid sequence: CASSQGPDRGPSGNTIYF.

This clone was seen just once. The rearrangement joins TRBV4-3 to TRBJ1-6, with TRBD1 matching 9 bases. CDR3 length: 16 amino acids. Germline V gene lookup returns CDR1 LGHNA and CDR2 YSLEER. J gave up 7 bases and V 0 bases, and 4 bases lay outside the gene matches. The CDR3 nucleotides are TGCGCCAGCAGCCAAGAAGTAGGACAGGGGAATTCACCCCTCCACTTT. This gives the protein CASSQEVGQGNSPLHF.

The chain is built from TRBV11-2 and TRBJ1-2; D is perhaps TRBD1 (6 bases). The V gene lost 1 base and the J gene lost 4 bases, with 16 bases spanning the gap. The germline CDR1 and CDR2 sequences are SGHAT and FQNNGV. This CDR3 region has 16 residues. CDR3 loop: CASSLVGGGGGYGYTF. DNA of the CDR3: TGTGCCAGCAGCTTAGTCGGCGGGGGAGGGGGCTATGGCTACACCTTC.